A single T cell receptor (beta chain) is shown here with its context. The antigen remains unidentified. V lost 2 bases and J 5 bases, leaving 13 bases between the germline ends. The CDR3 is made up of 15 amino acids. From germline, CDR1 is LNHDA and CDR2 SQIVND (reference sequence). The record originates from a study of T cell responses to AZD1222 COVID-19 vaccine. Overall study context: Some second doses came at about 4 weeks and others at about 12 weeks; these were pooled.

Overall study findings and caveats: Unmutated variant regions are reportedly targeted by nearly half of spike-specific TCRs. It was only six AZD1222 recipients who were seropositive at baseline. Without day 14 samples, only post-peak T cell repertoires were studied.

The table came from immunoSEQ multiplex PCR; TCRdb's copy has only in-frame clones and leaves some out. The sample holds 95,000 to 100,000 clones, 70% to 90% seen once. The J gene is TRBJ2-1, the V gene TRBV19; perhaps TRBD2 as D (6 bases). This sequence was found in an adult in good health. This specimen consisted of peripheral blood, obtained on day 0 of AZD1222 vaccination. CDR3 in amino acids: CASSIQSGGNNEQFF. DNA for the CDR3: TGTGCCAGTAGTATACAGAGCGGAGGGAACAATGAGCAGTTCTTC. Filled out from reference TRBV19 and TRBJ2-1, the complete variable domain reads DGGITQSPKYLFRKEGQNVTLSCEQNLNHDAMYWYRQDPGQGLRLIYYSQIVNDFQKGDIAEGYSVSREKKESFPLTVTSAQKNPTAFYLCASSIQSGGNNEQFFGPGTRLTVL.